The clone carrying this T cell receptor (beta chain) turned up a few times. These data are taken from a study of T cells in Graves' hyperthyroidism and ophthalmopathy. V lost 5 bases to trimming and J lost 4 bases, with 15 bases between them. The CDR3 length is 16 residues. Germline CDR1 and CDR2: MNHEY and SMNVEV (reference sequence). Amplification yielded TCR beta CDR3 regions, with RNA transcripts as the source. TCR CDR3 regions were first amplified by RT-PCR with HTBI primers. Each CDR3 protein is one row after TCRdb ran MiXCR on the multiplex PCR reads. Here the sample spans 620,000 or so distinct CDR3 sequences, roughly 14% being singletons.

The sequenced material came from blood. The gene calls are TRBV27 and TRBJ2-6; D possibly corresponds to TRBD2 (6 bases). The sequence was collected from a woman aged 45-60 years with Graves' ophthalmopathy. In DNA form, the CDR3 reads TGTGCCAGCAGTCTCTGGGGAGGCACCGGGGCCAACGTCCTGACTTTC. Protein product: CASSLWGGTGANVLTF.